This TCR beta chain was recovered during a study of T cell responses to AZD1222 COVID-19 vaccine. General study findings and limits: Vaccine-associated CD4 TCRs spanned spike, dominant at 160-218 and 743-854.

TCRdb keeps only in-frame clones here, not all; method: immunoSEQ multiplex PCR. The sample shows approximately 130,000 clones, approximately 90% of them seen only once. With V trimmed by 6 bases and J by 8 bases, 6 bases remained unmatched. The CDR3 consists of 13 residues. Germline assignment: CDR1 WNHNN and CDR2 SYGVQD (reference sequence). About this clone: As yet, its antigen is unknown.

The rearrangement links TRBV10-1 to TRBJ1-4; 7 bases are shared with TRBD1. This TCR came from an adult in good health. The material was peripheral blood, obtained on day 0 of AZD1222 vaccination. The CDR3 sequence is CASSRDRGEKLFF. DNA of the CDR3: TGCGCCAGCAGCCGGGACAGAGGGGAAAAACTGTTTTTT.